Each of the 5 T cell receptor beta chains below was sequenced from the same sample in a study of shared clonotypes between healthy human individuals. Assay: immunoSEQ multiplex PCR; the TCRdb copy retains only in-frame clones and omits some. The sample has about 660,000 clones; over 65% are singletons. The sample was memory CD4+ T cells sorted from blood. As to subset: CD45RA-negative fraction. These receptors were collected from a woman aged 30 to 39 in good health.

In regard to this clone: This may stem from a read error, because a much larger clone lies one nucleotide away. Other DNA sequences of this sample code for an identical CDR3. The chain recombines TRBV4-1 with TRBJ1-5, with D unresolved. V lost 0 bases and J lost 4, with 7 bases in between. Germline values: CDR1 MGHRA, CDR2 YSYEKL. The CDR3 consists of 14 residues. CDR3 sequence: CASSQDEGNQPQHF. In DNA, the CDR3 is TGCGCCAGCAGCCAAGACGAAGGGAATCAGCCCCAGCATTTT.

This chain uses TRBV2 with TRBJ1-2, with 8 positions matching TRBD1. This CDR3 is built from 15 residues. The germline V gene has CDR1 SNHLY and CDR2 FYNNEI. V gave up 7 bases and J gave up 7 bases; unmatched junction bases: 14. The CDR3: CASTPSTGVLSGYTF. The CDR3 DNA reads TGTGCCAGCACCCCCTCGACAGGGGTCCTCTCTGGCTACACCTTC.

The chain joins TRBV7-6 to TRBJ1-1; D gene unclear. The germline gives CDR1 SGHVS, CDR2 FNYEAQ. CDR3 size: 13 residues. V was shortened by 3 bases and J by 1 base, with 6 bases between the two germline ends. The CDR3 sequence: CASSFQQNTEAFF. CDR3 DNA sequence: TGTGCCAGCAGCTTTCAACAGAACACTGAAGCTTTCTTT. Looking up the rest from reference TRBV7-6 and TRBJ1-1 gives the full variable domain: GAGVSQSPRYKVTKRGQDVALRCDPISGHVSLYWYRQALGQGPEFLTYFNYEAQQDKSGLPNDRFSAERPEGSISTLTIQRTEQRDSAMYRCASSFQQNTEAFFGQGTRLTVV.

This clone was counted between two and nine times. Other DNA sequences in this sample translate to the same CDR3. J is TRBJ1-5 and V is TRBV5-1; D is uncertain. Trimming took 0 bases from V and 2 from J, leaving 6 bases between them. CDR1 is SGHRS and CDR2 is YFSETQ in the germline V gene. The CDR3 length is 14 residues. The CDR3 sequence: CASSLVGGNQPQHF. In DNA form, the CDR3 reads TGCGCCAGCAGCTTGGTGGGTGGCAATCAGCCCCAGCATTTT.

This clone was detected a few times. The chain joins TRBV10-1 to TRBJ2-1, with D possibly being TRBD1 or TRBD2 (5 bases each). This CDR3 comprises 15 residues. The germline CDR1 and CDR2 sequences are WNHNN and SYGVQD (reference sequence). Trimming took 0 bases from V and 5 from J, leaving 11 bases between them. The DNA of the CDR3 is TGCGCCAGCAGTGAGTCTCTCAGGGAGCACAATGAGCAGTTCTTC. Amino acid sequence: CASSESLREHNEQFF.